Each of the 23 T cell receptor beta chains below was sequenced from the same sample in a study of OX40 agonist ivuxolimab in advanced cancers. Method: immunoSEQ multiplex PCR; TCRdb's copy keeps in-frame clones and lacks some. This sample yields roughly 150,000 clones, of which around 94% are seen a single time; around 0.31% belongs to the top ten. The specimen comprised CD4+ or CD8+ T cells sorted from blood, sampled in a trial of the OX40 agonist ivuxolimab. The receptors stem from an adult with an advanced solid tumor such as melanoma, head and neck, liver or kidney cancer.

CDR3 coding DNA: TGTGCCAGCAGCCCTGGGTCGGGACTCATCAATGAGCAGTTCTTC. It yields the protein CASSPGSGLINEQFF. J is TRBJ2-1 and V is TRBV7-3; possible D gene TRBD2, 6 bases. Germline loops: CDR1 SGHTA, CDR2 FQGTGA. With 5 bases removed from V and 6 bases from J, the gap between germline ends came to 17 bases. This CDR3 has 15 amino acids.

The V call is TRBV5-1, the J call TRBJ2-5; D may be TRBD1 or TRBD2 (5 bases each). Germline values: CDR1 SGHRS, CDR2 YFSETQ. With 8 bases removed from V and 10 bases from J, the gap between germline ends came to 24 bases. This CDR3 region has 14 residues. The CDR3 region is CASLDGTGVGNQYF. CDR3 in DNA: TGCGCCAGTCTCGACGGGACCGGCGTAGGAAACCAGTACTTC.

The gene calls are TRBV19 and TRBJ2-1; 8 bases match TRBD1. V was pared by 5 bases and J by 9 bases, with 6 bases of the junction left unmatched. The CDR3 extends over 13 amino acids. The germline CDR1 and CDR2 sequences are LNHDA and SQIVND (reference sequence). CDR3 protein: CASSAGQGAEQFF. In DNA form, the CDR3 reads TGTGCCAGTAGTGCCGGACAGGGAGCTGAGCAGTTCTTC.

The chain employs TRBV6-5 and TRBJ1-5; D unclear. The length of the CDR3 is 14 residues. Germline CDR1 reads MNHEY; CDR2 reads SVGAGI. V dropped 5 bases and J dropped 9 bases, with 17 bases sitting between them. The chain's CDR3 is CASSAEGSPRPQHF. In nucleotides, the CDR3 is TGTGCCAGCAGTGCGGAGGGCAGCCCTCGGCCCCAGCATTTT.

The chain employs TRBV28 and TRBJ2-6; D ambiguous. The CDR3 runs to 20 residues. The germline gives CDR1 MDHEN, CDR2 SYDVKM. Trimming left V 1 base short and J 1 base short, with 20 bases between. The CDR3 here is CASSLSSPRRPKSGANVLTF. DNA for the CDR3: TGTGCCAGCAGTTTATCCTCTCCCCGACGTCCTAAGTCTGGGGCCAACGTCCTGACTTTC. Variable domain in full (rest from reference TRBV28 and TRBJ2-6): DVKVTQSSRYLVKRTGEKVFLECVQDMDHENMFWYRQDPGLGLRLIYFSYDVKMKEKGDIPEGYSVSREKKERFSLILESASTNQTSMYLCASSLSSPRRPKSGANVLTFGAGSRLTVL.

This chain uses TRBV7-6 with TRBJ2-7, with 7 bases aligning to TRBD1. The CDR3 is 13 amino acids. Germline loops: CDR1 SGHVS, CDR2 FNYEAQ. V dropped 3 bases and J dropped 9; count of bases not matched to a gene: 8. In DNA, the CDR3 is TGTGCCAGCAGCTTCGCCGGGACAGAAGGGCAGTACTTC. It specifies CASSFAGTEGQYF.

The V gene is TRBV27, the J gene TRBJ1-5; possibly TRBD1 for D (6 bases). Trimming removed 4 bases from V and 3 bases from J, with 10 bases in between. The CDR3 has 14 residues. Germline values: CDR1 MNHEY, CDR2 SMNVEV (reference sequence). This CDR3 is CASSYRGPNQPQHF. The CDR3 bases are TGTGCCAGCAGTTATCGGGGGCCCAATCAGCCCCAGCATTTT.

The J gene is TRBJ1-2, the V gene TRBV28; D perhaps matches TRBD1 (6 bases). The V gene's germline CDR1 is MDHEN and CDR2 SYDVKM. V shed 5 bases and J shed 10 bases, with 14 bases lying between them. The CDR3 has 12 amino acids. The CDR3 is CASSPPTGLYTF. CDR3 bases: TGTGCCAGCAGTCCTCCCACAGGGCTCTACACCTTC.

This clone has a handful of counts. The chain has TRBV2 and TRBJ1-1; no firm D call. Germline V gene lookup returns CDR1 SNHLY and CDR2 FYNNEI. Trimming took off 2 bases at V and 2 bases at J, with 6 bases between the two ends. This CDR3 comprises 13 residues. The DNA of the CDR3 is TGTGCCAGCAGTGAACGTGGTAACACTGAAGCTTTCTTT. Its translation is CASSERGNTEAFF.

This clone has only one observation. The chain recombines TRBV27 with TRBJ2-7; 9 nucleotides match TRBD1. Trimming at V came to 4 bases and at J to 4 bases, leaving 14 bases not matched to a gene. The germline gives CDR1 MNHEY, CDR2 SMNVEV (reference sequence). This CDR3 comprises 17 residues. CDR3 sequence: CASSWRSRDRDKYEQYF. The CDR3 nucleotides are TGTGCCAGCAGTTGGCGATCAAGGGACAGGGACAAGTACGAGCAGTACTTC.

The chain links TRBV6-1 to TRBJ2-7; the match to TRBD2 covers 12 bases. Germline-derived CDR1 and CDR2 are MNHNS and SASEGT. This CDR3 comprises 15 residues. The junction had 6 bases not matched to a gene; V was cut back by 8 bases and J by 1 base. CDR3 nucleotides: TGTGCCAGCCTTGAGGGGACTAGCGGGTCCTACGAGCAGTACTTC. Its translation: CASLEGTSGSYEQYF.

The chain has TRBV7-2 and TRBJ2-5; the D gene could be TRBD1 or TRBD2 (5 bases each). This CDR3 is built from 14 residues. Germline values: CDR1 SGHTA, CDR2 FQGNSA. V was clipped by 6 bases and J by 4 bases, with 15 bases between them. The chain's CDR3 is CASSFVGAGETQYF. The CDR3 DNA is TGTGCCAGCAGTTTCGTCGGGGCTGGAGAGACCCAGTACTTC.

The rearrangement links TRBV4-3 to TRBJ1-6; 7 nucleotides agree with TRBD1. V lost 5 bases to trimming and J lost 10 bases; unmatched junction nucleotides: 17. The CDR3 sequence is 17 residues long. Germline V gene lookup returns CDR1 LGHNA and CDR2 YSLEER. The CDR3 region has the DNA TGCGCCAGCAGCTTATCGGGACCGGGACAGCTTGAGTCACCCCTCCACTTT. It translates to CASSLSGPGQLESPLHF.

The chain recombines TRBV2 with TRBJ1-1; D not resolved. The CDR3 consists of 11 residues. The V end was cut by 2 bases, the J end by 5 bases, with 3 bases between. Germline CDR1 reads SNHLY; CDR2 reads FYNNEI. CDR3 amino acids: CASSERTEAFF. The CDR3 DNA reads TGTGCCAGCAGTGAAAGGACTGAAGCTTTCTTT.

The CDR3 region has the DNA TGTGCCAGTAGTATATACCCTCAGGGAACTAATGAAAAACTGTTTTTT. Translated, it gives CASSIYPQGTNEKLFF. V gene TRBV19 combines with J gene TRBJ1-4, with a tentative D call TRBD1 (5 bases). Germline lookup yields CDR1 LNHDA and CDR2 SQIVND (reference sequence). Trimming took 2 bases from V and 1 from J, leaving 11 bases between them. CDR3 length: 16 amino acids.

This chain links TRBV27 with TRBJ2-5, with 8 bases matching TRBD2. The length of the CDR3 is 15 residues. Germline loops: CDR1 MNHEY, CDR2 SMNVEV (reference sequence). Trimming removed 5 bases from V and 5 bases from J; junction bases left unmatched: 10. The CDR3 region has the DNA TGTGCCAGCAGTCCCCGGGGGGGGGACGGGGAGACCCAGTACTTC. Translation gives CASSPRGGDGETQYF.

The chain has TRBV4-3 and TRBJ1-1; 7 bases line up with TRBD1. This CDR3 is 13 amino acids long. The trim removed 6 bases at V and 1 base at J, leaving 2 bases unmatched. Germline loops: CDR1 LGHNA, CDR2 YSLEER. In nucleotides, the CDR3 is TGCGCCAGCAGGGGACAGCGGAACACTGAAGCTTTCTTT. Translated, it gives CASRGQRNTEAFF.

In the case of this clone: An end of the junction does not agree with germline; a read error may underlie this. V usage is TRBV25-1 and J usage is TRBJ2-2, with TRBD1 matching over 7 bases. The germline gives CDR1 MGHDK, CDR2 SYGVNS. The CDR3 is 13 residues long. CDR3 nucleotide sequence: TGTGCCAGCAGGAAACAGGGGCACCGGGGAGCTGTTTTT. Protein sequence: CASRKQGHRGAVF. Drawing the rest from reference TRBV25-1 and TRBJ2-2, the complete variable domain is EADIYQTPRYLVIGTGKKITLECSQTMGHDKMYWYQQDPGMELHLIHYSYGVNSTEKGDLSSESTVSRIRTEHFPLTLESARPSHTSQYLCASRKQGHRGAVFGEGSRLTVL.

The chain carries TRBV5-6 and TRBJ1-2; unclear D gene. The V and J ends lost 4 bases and 4 bases respectively, with 8 bases between them. Germline CDR1 and CDR2: SGHDT and YYEEEE. This CDR3 comprises 12 residues. The CDR3 DNA reads as TGTGCCAGCAGCAGGTTGGGCTATGGCTACACCTTC. Amino acid sequence: CASSRLGYGYTF.

This chain connects TRBV7-6 to TRBJ2-3; 8 nucleotides line up with TRBD2. This CDR3 region has 16 residues. The V gene's germline CDR1 is SGHVS and CDR2 FNYEAQ. Trimming at V came to 5 bases and at J to 2 bases, leaving 9 bases not matched to a gene. The CDR3 nucleotides read TGTGCCAGCAGCGAAGCGGGGGTATGGGACACAGATACGCAGTATTTT. Its protein is CASSEAGVWDTDTQYF.

In DNA form, the CDR3 reads TGTGCCACCAACGGGATGGGACAGGGGAAAGAGACCCAGTACTTC. Protein: CATNGMGQGKETQYF. The chain couples TRBV19 to TRBJ2-5, with 10 bases lining up with TRBD1. The CDR3 is 15 amino acids. The junction had 11 bases not matched to a gene; V was cut back by 10 bases and J by 3 bases. Germline assignment: CDR1 LNHDA and CDR2 SQIVND (reference sequence).

The genes are TRBV28 and TRBJ2-4; D is unresolved. Trimming took off 3 bases at V and 5 bases at J, with 2 bases between the two ends. Germline CDR1 and CDR2: MDHEN and SYDVKM. The CDR3 has 11 residues. CDR3 amino acids: CASSFENIQYF. The CDR3 nucleotides are TGTGCCAGCAGTTTTGAAAACATTCAGTACTTC.

As concerns this clone: Other DNA sequences in the sample encode the same CDR3. The genes are TRBV11-2 and TRBJ2-1; 12 bases align to TRBD2. Germline V gene sequence: CDR1 SGHAT, CDR2 FQNNGV. The ends lost 1 base at V and 0 bases at J; junction bases unmatched: 7. There are 19 residues in the CDR3. The CDR3 nucleotides are TGTGCCAGCAGCTTAGGTCTAGCGGGAGGGCGAAGCTCCTACAATGAGCAGTTCTTC. It yields the protein CASSLGLAGGRSSYNEQFF.